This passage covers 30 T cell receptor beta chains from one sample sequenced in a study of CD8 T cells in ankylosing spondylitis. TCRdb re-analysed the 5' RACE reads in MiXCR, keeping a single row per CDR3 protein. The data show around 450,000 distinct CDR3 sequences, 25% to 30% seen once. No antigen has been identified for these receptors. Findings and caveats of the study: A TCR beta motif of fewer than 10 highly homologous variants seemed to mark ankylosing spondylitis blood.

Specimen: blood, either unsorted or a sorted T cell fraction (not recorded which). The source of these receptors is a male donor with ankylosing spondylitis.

CDR3 in DNA: TGTGCCAGCAGCCCGGGGCCTTTATTGGAGGATACGCAGTATTTT. Its protein is CASSPGPLLEDTQYF. The V gene is TRBV5-6, the J gene TRBJ2-3, with D perhaps matching TRBD1 or TRBD2 (5 bases each). Trimming cost V 4 bases and J 6 bases, with 18 bases left between them. CDR1 is SGHDT, CDR2 YYEEEE, per germline. CDR3 length: 15 residues.

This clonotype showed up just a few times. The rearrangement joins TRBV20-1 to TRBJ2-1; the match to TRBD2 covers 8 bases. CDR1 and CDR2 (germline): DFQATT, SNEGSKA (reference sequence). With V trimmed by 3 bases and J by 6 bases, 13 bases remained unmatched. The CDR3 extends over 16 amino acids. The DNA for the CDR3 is TGCAGTGCTAGGGATAGCGGGGCTGCTTTAGGCAATGAGCAGTTCTTC. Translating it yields CSARDSGAALGNEQFF.

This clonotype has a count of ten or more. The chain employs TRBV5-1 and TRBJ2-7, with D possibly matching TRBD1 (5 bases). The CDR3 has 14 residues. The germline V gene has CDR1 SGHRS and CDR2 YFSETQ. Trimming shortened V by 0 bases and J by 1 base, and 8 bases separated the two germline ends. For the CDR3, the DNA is TGCGCCAGCAGCTTGGCCCCAGGGTCCTACGAGCAGTACGTC. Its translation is CASSLAPGSYEQYV.

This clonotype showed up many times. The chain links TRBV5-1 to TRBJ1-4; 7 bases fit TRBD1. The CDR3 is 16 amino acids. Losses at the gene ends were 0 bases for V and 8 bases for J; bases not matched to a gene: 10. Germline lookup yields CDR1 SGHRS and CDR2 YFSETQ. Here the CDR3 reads CASSLEGRDRGEKLFF. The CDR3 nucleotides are TGCGCCAGCAGCTTGGAGGGACGGGACAGAGGCGAAAAACTGTTTTTT.

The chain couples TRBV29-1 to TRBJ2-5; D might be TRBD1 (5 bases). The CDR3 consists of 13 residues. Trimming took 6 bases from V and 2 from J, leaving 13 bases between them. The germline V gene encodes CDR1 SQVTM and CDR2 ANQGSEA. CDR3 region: CSVDTGFQETQYF. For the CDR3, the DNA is TGCAGCGTCGACACAGGATTTCAAGAGACCCAGTACTTC.

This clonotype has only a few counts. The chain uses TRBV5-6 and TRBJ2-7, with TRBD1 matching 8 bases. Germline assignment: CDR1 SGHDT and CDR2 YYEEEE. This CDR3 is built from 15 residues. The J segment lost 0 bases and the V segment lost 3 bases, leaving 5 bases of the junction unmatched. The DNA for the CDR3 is TGTGCCAGCAGCTACAGGGACAGGCCCTCCTACGAGCAGTACGTC. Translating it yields CASSYRDRPSYEQYV.

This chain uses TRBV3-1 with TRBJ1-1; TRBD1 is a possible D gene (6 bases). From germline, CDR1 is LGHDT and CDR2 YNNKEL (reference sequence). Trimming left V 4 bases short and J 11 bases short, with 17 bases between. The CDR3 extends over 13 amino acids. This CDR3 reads CASSPALQGRAFF. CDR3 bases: TGTGCCAGCAGCCCCGCCCTACAGGGACGGGCTTTCTTT.

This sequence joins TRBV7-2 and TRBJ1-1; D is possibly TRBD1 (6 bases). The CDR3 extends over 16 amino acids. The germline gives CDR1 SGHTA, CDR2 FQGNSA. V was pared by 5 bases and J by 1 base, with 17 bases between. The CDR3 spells CASSPRGGRANTEAFF. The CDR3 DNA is TGTGCCAGCAGCCCGAGGGGGGGGCGGGCGAACACTGAAGCTTTCTTT.

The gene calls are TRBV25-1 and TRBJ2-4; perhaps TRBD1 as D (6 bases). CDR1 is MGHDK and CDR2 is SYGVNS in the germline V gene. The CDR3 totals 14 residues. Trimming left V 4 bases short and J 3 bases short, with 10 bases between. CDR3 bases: TGTGCCAGCAGTGGCAGGGGTTTCAAAAACATTCAGTACTTC. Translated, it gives CASSGRGFKNIQYF.

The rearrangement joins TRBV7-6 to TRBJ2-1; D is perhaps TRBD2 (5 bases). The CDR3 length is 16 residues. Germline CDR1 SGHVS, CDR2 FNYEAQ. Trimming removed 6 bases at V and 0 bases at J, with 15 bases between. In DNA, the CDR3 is TGTGCCAGCAGTTCCCCCCGGGGTAGCTCCTACAATGAGCAGTTCTTC. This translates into CASSSPRGSSYNEQFF.

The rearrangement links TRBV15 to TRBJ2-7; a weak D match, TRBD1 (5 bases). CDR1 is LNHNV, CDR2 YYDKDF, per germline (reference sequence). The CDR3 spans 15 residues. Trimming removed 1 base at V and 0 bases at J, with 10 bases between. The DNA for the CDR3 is TGTGCCACCAGCAGAGCCGACAGCGTCTCCTACGAGCAGTACTTC. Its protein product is CATSRADSVSYEQYF. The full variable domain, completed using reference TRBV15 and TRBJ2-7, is DAMVIQNPRYQVTQFGKPVTLSCSQTLNHNVMYWYQQKSSQAPKLLFHYYDKDFNNEADTPDNFQSRRPNTSFCFLDIRSPGLGDTAMYLCATSRADSVSYEQYFGPGTRLTVT.

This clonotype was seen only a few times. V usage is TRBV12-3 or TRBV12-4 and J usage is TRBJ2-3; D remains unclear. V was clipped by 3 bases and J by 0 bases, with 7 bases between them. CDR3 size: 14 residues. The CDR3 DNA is TGTGCCAGCAGTTTTTCCCTAAGCACAGATACGCAGTATTTT. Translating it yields CASSFSLSTDTQYF.

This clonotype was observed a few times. CDR3 nucleotide sequence: TGTGCCAGCAGCGCCGGGACAGGGACCGGCAATCAGCCCCAGCATTTT. Its protein product is CASSAGTGTGNQPQHF. This chain uses TRBV2 with TRBJ1-5, with 9 bases identical to TRBD1. V trimming: 6 bases; J trimming: 2 bases; junction bases outside the gene matches: 8. Germline-derived CDR1 and CDR2 are SNHLY and FYNNEI. The CDR3 has 16 amino acids.

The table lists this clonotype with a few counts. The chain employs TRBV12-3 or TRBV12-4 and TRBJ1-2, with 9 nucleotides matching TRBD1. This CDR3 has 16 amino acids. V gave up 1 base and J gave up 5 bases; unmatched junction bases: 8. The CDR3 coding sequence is TGTGCCAGCAGTTTAGGGGGGGGACAGGGACTTTATGGCTACACCTTC. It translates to CASSLGGGQGLYGYTF.

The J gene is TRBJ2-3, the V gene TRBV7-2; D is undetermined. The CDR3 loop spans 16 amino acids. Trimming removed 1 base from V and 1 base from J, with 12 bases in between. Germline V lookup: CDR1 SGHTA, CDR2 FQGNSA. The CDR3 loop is CASSLGLERRTDTQYF. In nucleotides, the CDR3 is TGTGCCAGCAGCTTAGGTCTGGAGAGACGCACAGATACGCAGTATTTT.

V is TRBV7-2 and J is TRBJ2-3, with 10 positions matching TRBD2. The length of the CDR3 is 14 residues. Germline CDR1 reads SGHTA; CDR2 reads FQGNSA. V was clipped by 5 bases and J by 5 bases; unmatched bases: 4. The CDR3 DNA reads TGTGCCAGCAGCCCATGGACTAGCGGAGATACGCAGTATTTT. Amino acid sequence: CASSPWTSGDTQYF.

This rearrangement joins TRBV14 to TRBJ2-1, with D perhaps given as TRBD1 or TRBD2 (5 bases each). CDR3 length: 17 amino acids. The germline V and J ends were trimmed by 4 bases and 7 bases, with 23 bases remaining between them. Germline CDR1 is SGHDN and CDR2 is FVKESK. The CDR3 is CASSLFYGTSQRNEQFF. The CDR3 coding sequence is TGTGCCAGCAGCCTCTTCTACGGGACCTCTCAAAGAAATGAGCAGTTCTTC.

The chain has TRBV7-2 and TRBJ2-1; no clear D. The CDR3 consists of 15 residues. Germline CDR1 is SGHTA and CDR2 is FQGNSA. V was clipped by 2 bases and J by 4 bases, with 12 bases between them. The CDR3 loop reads CASSLQVGRYNEQFF. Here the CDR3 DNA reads TGTGCCAGCAGCTTACAGGTCGGTCGGTACAATGAGCAGTTCTTC.

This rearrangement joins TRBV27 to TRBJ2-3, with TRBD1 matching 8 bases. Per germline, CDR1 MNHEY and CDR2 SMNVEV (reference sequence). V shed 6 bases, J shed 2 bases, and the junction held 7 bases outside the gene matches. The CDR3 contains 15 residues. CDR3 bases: TGTGCCAGCAGATCCGGGACAGGTCTCACAGATACGCAGTATTTT. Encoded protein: CASRSGTGLTDTQYF.

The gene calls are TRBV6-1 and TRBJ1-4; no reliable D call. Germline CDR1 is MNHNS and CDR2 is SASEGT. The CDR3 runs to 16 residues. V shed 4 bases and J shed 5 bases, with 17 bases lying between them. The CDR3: CASSVQTAGGNEKLFF. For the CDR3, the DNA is TGTGCCAGCAGTGTCCAAACGGCAGGAGGGAATGAAAAACTGTTTTTT.

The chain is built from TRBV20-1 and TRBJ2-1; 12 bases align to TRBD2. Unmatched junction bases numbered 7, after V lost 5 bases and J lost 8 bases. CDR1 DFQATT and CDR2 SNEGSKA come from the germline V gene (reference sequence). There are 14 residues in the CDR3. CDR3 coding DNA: TGCAGTGCTCCCGGACTAGCGGGACGCGATGAGCAGTTCTTC. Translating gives CSAPGLAGRDEQFF.

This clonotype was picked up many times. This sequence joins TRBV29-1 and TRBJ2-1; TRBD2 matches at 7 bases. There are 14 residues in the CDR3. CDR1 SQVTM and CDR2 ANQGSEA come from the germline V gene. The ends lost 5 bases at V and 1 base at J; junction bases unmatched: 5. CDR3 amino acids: CSVSSGNSYNEQFF. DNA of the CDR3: TGCAGCGTTTCCAGCGGGAATTCCTACAATGAGCAGTTCTTC.

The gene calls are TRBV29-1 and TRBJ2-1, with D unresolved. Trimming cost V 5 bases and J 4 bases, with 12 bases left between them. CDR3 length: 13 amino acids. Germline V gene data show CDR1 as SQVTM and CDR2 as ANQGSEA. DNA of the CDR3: TGCAGCGTTCTGCCAGATCAATACAATGAGCAGTTCTTC. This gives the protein CSVLPDQYNEQFF.

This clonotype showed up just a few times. The CDR3 reads CASSLVSGNTDTQYF. CDR3 DNA sequence: TGTGCCAGCAGCTTAGTCTCCGGGAACACAGATACGCAGTATTTT. The rearrangement joins TRBV7-8 to TRBJ2-3; weak D call: TRBD2 (5 bases). Germline loops: CDR1 SGHVS, CDR2 FQNEAQ. Trimming pared 1 base from V and 2 bases from J, leaving 10 bases between. This CDR3 contains 15 residues.

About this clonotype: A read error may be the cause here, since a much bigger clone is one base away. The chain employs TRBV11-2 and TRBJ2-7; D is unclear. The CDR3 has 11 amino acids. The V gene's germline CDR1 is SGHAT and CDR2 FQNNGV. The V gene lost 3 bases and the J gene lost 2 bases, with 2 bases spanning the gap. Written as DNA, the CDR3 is TGTGCCAGCAGCTTCCCCTACGAGCAGTACTTC. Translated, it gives CASSFPYEQYF.

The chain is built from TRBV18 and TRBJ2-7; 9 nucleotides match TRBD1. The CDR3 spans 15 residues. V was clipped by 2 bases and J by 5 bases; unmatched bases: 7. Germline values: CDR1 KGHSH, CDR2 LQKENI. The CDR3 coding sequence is TGTGCCAGCTCACCAACCTTTACAGGGGGCGACGAGCAGTACTTC. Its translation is CASSPTFTGGDEQYF.

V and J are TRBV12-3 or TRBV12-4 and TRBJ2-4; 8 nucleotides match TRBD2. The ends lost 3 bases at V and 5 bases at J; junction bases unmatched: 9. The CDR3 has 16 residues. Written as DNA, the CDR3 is TGTGCCAGCAGTTTTGAGCTTCTAGCGGGTCAAAACATTCAGTACTTC. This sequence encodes CASSFELLAGQNIQYF.

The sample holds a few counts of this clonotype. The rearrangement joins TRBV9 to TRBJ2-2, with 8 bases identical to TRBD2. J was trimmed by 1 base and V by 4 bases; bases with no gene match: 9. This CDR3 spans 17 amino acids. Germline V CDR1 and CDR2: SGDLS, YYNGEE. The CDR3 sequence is CASSSATSGWNTGELFF. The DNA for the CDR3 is TGTGCCAGCAGCTCCGCTACTAGCGGATGGAACACCGGGGAGCTGTTTTTT.

This CDR3 reads CASSPPEGGTPVDQETQYF. In nucleotides, the CDR3 is TGCGCCAGCAGCCCCCCGGAGGGAGGAACACCCGTTGACCAAGAGACCCAGTACTTC. This rearrangement joins TRBV5-1 to TRBJ2-5, with D possibly matching TRBD2 (6 bases). This CDR3 comprises 19 residues. Trimming took off 4 bases at V and 0 bases at J, with 25 bases between the two ends. In germline, CDR1 is SGHRS, CDR2 YFSETQ.

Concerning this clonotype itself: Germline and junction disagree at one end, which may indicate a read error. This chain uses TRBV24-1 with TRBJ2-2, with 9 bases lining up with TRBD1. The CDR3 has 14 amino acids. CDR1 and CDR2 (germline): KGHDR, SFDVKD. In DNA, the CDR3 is TGTGCCGCCAGAACAGGGGGCAACACCGGGGAGCTGTTTTTT. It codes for CAARTGGNTGELFF.